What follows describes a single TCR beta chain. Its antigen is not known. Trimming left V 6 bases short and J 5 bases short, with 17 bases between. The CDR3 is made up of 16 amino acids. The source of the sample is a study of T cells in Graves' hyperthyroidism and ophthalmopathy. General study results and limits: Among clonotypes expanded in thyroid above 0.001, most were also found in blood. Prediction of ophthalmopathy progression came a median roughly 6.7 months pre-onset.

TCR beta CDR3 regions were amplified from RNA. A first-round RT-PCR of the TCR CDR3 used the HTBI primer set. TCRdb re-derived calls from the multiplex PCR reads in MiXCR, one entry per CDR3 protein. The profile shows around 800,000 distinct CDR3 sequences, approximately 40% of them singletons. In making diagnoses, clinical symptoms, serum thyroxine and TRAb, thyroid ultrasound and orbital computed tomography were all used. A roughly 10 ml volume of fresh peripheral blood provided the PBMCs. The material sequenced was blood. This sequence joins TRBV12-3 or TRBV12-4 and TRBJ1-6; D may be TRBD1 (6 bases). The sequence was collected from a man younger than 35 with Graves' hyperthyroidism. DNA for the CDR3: TGTGCCAGCAGGCTTTCAGGGGCGGACGATAATTCACCCCTCCACTTT. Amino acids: CASRLSGADDNSPLHF.